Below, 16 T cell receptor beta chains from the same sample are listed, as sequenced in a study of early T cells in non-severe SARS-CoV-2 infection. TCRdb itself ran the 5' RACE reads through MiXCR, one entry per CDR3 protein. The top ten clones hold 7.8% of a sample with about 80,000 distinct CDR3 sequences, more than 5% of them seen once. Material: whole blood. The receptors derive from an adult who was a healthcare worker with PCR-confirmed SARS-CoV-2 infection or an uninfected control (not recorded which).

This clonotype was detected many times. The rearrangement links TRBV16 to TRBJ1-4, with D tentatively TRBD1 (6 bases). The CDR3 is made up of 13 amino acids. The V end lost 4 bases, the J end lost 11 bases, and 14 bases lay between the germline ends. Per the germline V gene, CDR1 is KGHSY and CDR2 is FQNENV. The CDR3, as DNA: TGTGCCAGCAGCCTTGGACAGAACGAGAAACTGTTTTTT. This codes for CASSLGQNEKLFF.

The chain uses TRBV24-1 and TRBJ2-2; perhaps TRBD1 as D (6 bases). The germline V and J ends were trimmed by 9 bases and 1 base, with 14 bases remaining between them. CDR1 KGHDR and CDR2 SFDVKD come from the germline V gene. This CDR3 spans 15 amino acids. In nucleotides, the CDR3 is TGTGCCACCTCAATTACAGGGCGGAACACCGGGGAGCTGTTTTTT. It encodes CATSITGRNTGELFF.

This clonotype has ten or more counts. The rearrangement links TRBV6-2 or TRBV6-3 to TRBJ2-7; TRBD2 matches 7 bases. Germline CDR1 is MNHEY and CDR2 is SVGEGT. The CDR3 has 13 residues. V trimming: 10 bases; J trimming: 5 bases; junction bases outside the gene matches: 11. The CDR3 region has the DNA TGTGCCACACTAGCGCCCTATATTGACGAGCAGTACTTC. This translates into CATLAPYIDEQYF.

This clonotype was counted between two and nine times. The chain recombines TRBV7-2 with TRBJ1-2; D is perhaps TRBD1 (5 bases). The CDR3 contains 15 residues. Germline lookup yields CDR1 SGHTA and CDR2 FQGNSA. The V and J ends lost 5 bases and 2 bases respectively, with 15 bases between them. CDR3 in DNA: TGTGCCAGCAGCCCACCCAGTACAGGCAACTATGGCTACACCTTC. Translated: CASSPPSTGNYGYTF.

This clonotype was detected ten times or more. The CDR3 DNA is TGTGCCAGCAGTTACTCGTCGGGGGGCGATCAGCCCCAGCATTTT. The encoded protein is CASSYSSGGDQPQHF. The rearrangement links TRBV6-6 to TRBJ1-5; tentative D call: TRBD1 (6 bases). CDR1 is MNHNY and CDR2 is SVGAGI in the germline V gene (reference sequence). The CDR3 is made up of 15 amino acids. Trimming cost V 0 bases and J 5 bases, with 11 bases left between them.

Here the CDR3 reads CSAPQVGAGEQYF. In DNA, the CDR3 is TGCAGTGCTCCTCAGGTCGGGGCGGGCGAGCAGTACTTC. The chain employs TRBV20-1 and TRBJ2-7; possibly TRBD1 or TRBD2 for D (5 bases each). The CDR3 is 13 amino acids. Germline V gives CDR1 DFQATT, CDR2 SNEGSKA (reference sequence). Trimming stripped 5 bases from V and 6 bases from J, with 17 bases between.

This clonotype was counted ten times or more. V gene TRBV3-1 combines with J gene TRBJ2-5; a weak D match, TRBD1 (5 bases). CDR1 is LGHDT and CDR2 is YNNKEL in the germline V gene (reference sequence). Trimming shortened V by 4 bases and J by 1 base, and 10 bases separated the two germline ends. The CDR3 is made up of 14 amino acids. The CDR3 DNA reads TGTGCCAGCAGCCGCAGGGATAGCCAAGAGACCCAGTACTTC. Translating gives CASSRRDSQETQYF.

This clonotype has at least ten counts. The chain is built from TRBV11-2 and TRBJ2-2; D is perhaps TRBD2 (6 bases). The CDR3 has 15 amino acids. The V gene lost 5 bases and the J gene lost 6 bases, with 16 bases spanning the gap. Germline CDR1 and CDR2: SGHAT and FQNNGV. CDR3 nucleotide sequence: TGTGCCAGCAGCCAGTTGGTAGGCGGGGCCGGGGAGCTGTTTTTT. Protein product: CASSQLVGGAGELFF.

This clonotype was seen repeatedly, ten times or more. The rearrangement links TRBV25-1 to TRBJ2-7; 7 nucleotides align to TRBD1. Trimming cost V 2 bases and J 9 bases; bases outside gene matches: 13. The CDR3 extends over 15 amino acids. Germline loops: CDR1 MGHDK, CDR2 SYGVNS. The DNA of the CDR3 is TGTGCCAGCAGTGAACGGACAGGCAGCCCCCGCGGGCAGTACTTC. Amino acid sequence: CASSERTGSPRGQYF.

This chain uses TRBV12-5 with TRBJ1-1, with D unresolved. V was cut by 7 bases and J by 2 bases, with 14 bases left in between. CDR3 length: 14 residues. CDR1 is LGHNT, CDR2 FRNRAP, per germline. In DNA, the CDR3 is TGTGCTAGTGCCATGAGGGAAAGAAACACTGAAGCTTTCTTT. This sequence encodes CASAMRERNTEAFF.

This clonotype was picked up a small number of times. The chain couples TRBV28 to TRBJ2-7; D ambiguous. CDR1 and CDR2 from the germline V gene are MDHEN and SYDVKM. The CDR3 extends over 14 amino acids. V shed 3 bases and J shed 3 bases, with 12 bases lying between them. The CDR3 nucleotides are TGTGCCAGCAGTTTGGTGTGGGCCCACTACGAGCAGTACTTC. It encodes CASSLVWAHYEQYF.

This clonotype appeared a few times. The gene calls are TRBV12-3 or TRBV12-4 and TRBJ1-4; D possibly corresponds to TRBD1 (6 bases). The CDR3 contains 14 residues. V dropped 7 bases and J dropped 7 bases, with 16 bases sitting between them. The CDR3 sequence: CASTDRTGGEKLFF. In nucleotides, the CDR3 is TGTGCCAGCACAGACAGGACGGGGGGTGAAAAACTGTTTTTT.

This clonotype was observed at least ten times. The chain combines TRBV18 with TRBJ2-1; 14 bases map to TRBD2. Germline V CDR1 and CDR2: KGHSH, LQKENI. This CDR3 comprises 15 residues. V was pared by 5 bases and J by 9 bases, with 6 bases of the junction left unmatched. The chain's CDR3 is CASSTGLAGVSEQFF. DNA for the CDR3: TGTGCCAGCTCAACGGGACTAGCGGGAGTCTCTGAGCAGTTCTTC.

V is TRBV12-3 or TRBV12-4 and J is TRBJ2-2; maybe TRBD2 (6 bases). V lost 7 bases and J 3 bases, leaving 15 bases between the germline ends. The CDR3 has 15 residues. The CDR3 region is CASTLGGKDTGELFF. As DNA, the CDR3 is TGTGCCAGCACCCTGGGGGGAAAGGACACCGGGGAGCTGTTTTTT.

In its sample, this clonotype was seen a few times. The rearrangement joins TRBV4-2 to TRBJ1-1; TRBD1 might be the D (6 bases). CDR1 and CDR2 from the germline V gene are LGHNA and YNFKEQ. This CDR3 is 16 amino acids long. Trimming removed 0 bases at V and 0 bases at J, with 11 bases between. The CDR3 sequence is CASSQDLRTVNTEAFF. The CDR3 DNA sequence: TGTGCCAGCAGCCAAGACTTAAGGACAGTGAACACTGAAGCTTTCTTT.

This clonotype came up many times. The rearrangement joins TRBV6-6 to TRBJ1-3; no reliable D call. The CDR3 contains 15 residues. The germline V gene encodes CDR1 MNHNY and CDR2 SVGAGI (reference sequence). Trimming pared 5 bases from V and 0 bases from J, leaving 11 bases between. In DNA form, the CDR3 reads TGTGCCAGCAGTGAGGACGGGAACTCTGGAAACACCATATATTTT. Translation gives CASSEDGNSGNTIYF.